One and the same sample provided the 10 T cell receptor beta chains below, sequenced in a study of technical replicates of blood from several donors. The table came from immunoSEQ multiplex PCR; TCRdb's copy has only in-frame clones and leaves some out. The repertoire includes 15,000 to 20,000 clones, roughly 83% of them detected once, and approximately 13% sits in the top ten. Sequenced material: PBMCs. All receptors derive from a human donor in good health.

This chain connects TRBV19 to TRBJ2-1, with TRBD2 matching over 12 bases. The CDR3 extends over 18 amino acids. Germline lookup yields CDR1 LNHDA and CDR2 SQIVND (reference sequence). The J segment lost 9 bases and the V segment lost 0 bases, leaving 12 bases of the junction unmatched. CDR3 bases: TGTGCCAGTAGTATAGAGGGACTAGCGGGCCTGGGGGGGGGTGAGCAGTTCTTC. This codes for CASSIEGLAGLGGGEQFF.

This sequence joins TRBV27 and TRBJ2-3; TRBD2 might be the D (6 bases). Germline V CDR1 and CDR2: MNHEY, SMNVEV (reference sequence). Trimming removed 10 bases from V and 1 base from J, with 18 bases in between. This CDR3 spans 15 amino acids. DNA for the CDR3: TGTGCCATCCCCTGGGTCGGGAGCTGCACAGATACGCAGTATTTT. It is translated as CAIPWVGSCTDTQYF.

The genes are TRBV2 and TRBJ2-1; D remains unclear. V gave up 4 bases and J gave up 1 base, with 11 bases separating them. The CDR3 is 15 residues long. The germline CDR1 and CDR2 sequences are SNHLY and FYNNEI. In DNA form, the CDR3 reads TGTGCCAGCAGTGCCTGGCATGAATCCTACAATGAGCAGTTCTTC. Protein product: CASSAWHESYNEQFF. Together with reference TRBV2 and TRBJ2-1, the CDR3 gives the full variable domain: EPEVTQTPSHQVTQMGQEVILRCVPISNHLYFYWYRQILGQKVEFLVSFYNNEISEKSEIFDDQFSVERPDGSNFTLKIRSTKLEDSAMYFCASSAWHESYNEQFFGPGTRLTVL.

The rearrangement links TRBV30 to TRBJ1-1; D is ambiguous. V was shortened by 4 bases and J by 1 base, with 13 bases between the two germline ends. The CDR3 totals 14 residues. The germline gives CDR1 GTSNPN, CDR2 SVGIG (reference sequence). CDR3 residues: CAWTLPGANTEAFF. CDR3 nucleotide sequence: TGTGCCTGGACCCTTCCGGGAGCGAACACTGAAGCTTTCTTT.

DNA for the CDR3: TGTGCCAGCAGCCAAGGGGGCAGGGTCTACGAGCAGTACTTC. Protein product: CASSQGGRVYEQYF. The chain combines TRBV11-2 with TRBJ2-7, with 7 bases that match TRBD1. J was trimmed by 3 bases and V by 5 bases; bases with no gene match: 7. Germline CDR1 reads SGHAT; CDR2 reads FQNNGV. This CDR3 comprises 14 residues.

This clone came up once. In nucleotides, the CDR3 is TGTGCCAGCAGTTACGGCCAGTTCACCGGGGAGCTGTTTTTT. As protein: CASSYGQFTGELFF. The chain joins TRBV6-6 to TRBJ2-2; D not resolved. CDR1 and CDR2 from the germline V gene are MNHNY and SVGAGI (reference sequence). This CDR3 has 14 amino acids. The V and J ends lost 2 bases and 4 bases respectively, with 8 bases between them.

The genes are TRBV6-1 and TRBJ1-5, with TRBD1 identical over 10 bases. The CDR3 is 16 amino acids. With V trimmed by 1 base and J by 9 bases, 9 bases remained unmatched. The germline V gene encodes CDR1 MNHNS and CDR2 SASEGT. The CDR3 reads CASSEGDRGPRRPQHF. The CDR3 nucleotides read TGTGCCAGCAGTGAAGGGGACAGGGGACCCCGTCGGCCCCAGCATTTT.

The CDR3 nucleotides are TGCGCCAGCAGCCAAGCTGCCTCTAGCTTTTCCTACGAGCAGTACTTC. It encodes CASSQAASSFSYEQYF. V is TRBV4-1 and J is TRBJ2-7; D might be TRBD2 (5 bases). Looked up from germline, CDR1 is MGHRA and CDR2 is YSYEKL. The CDR3 spans 16 residues. Trimming took off 1 base at V and 1 base at J, with 14 bases between the two ends.

The rearrangement joins TRBV19 to TRBJ2-3, with a possible D match to TRBD2 (5 bases). The CDR3 spans 16 residues. CDR1 and CDR2 from the germline V gene are LNHDA and SQIVND (reference sequence). V was trimmed by 5 bases and J by 0 bases, leaving 15 bases between them. The CDR3 loop reads CASSRASGTSTDTQYF. The CDR3 DNA reads as TGTGCCAGTAGTCGGGCCAGCGGTACTAGCACAGATACGCAGTATTTT.

This clone has a single count. The V gene is TRBV6-1, the J gene TRBJ2-1, with 8 bases lining up with TRBD2. Germline lookup yields CDR1 MNHNS and CDR2 SASEGT. V was clipped by 3 bases and J by 3 bases; unmatched bases: 4. The CDR3 has 15 residues. The CDR3 spells CASSEGAGDYNEQFF. DNA of the CDR3: TGTGCCAGCAGTGAGGGAGCGGGAGACTACAATGAGCAGTTCTTC.